The sequence of this T cell receptor beta chain was determined in a study of blood T cell repertoires in COVID-19. Overall study: Samples of COVID-19 (acute and convalescent) were obtained from the United States, Italy and Spain. Sample material is recorded as cDNA or gDNA derived from T cells, B-cell-depleted T cells, or PBMCs.

In the study's own analysis: Scientists estimated how many nucleated cells there were by amplifying reference gene primers. Method: immunoSEQ multiplex PCR; TCRdb's copy keeps in-frame clones and lacks some. D and trimming were read from the DNA, whereas the V and J calls and clone size are those reported in that table. The table records about 190,000 clones, about three quarters of them present only once. This CDR3 region has 16 residues. After removal of 4 bases from V and 3 bases from J, the junction contained 11 bases not matched to a gene. CDR1 and CDR2 (germline): SGHRS, YFSETQ. The J gene is TRBJ2-3, the V gene TRBV5-1; the match to TRBD1 covers 7 bases. This sequence was found in a woman over 75 with active or convalescent COVID-19. Sequencing was carried out using peripheral blood. CDR3 residues: CASSQGQFFMTDTQYF. The CDR3 DNA follows: TGCGCCAGCAGCCAGGGACAGTTTTTTATGACAGATACGCAGTATTTT.